The rows below give T cell receptor beta chains drawn from one sample of a study of radiotherapy plus CTLA-4 blockade in lung cancer. Sequenced by immunoSEQ multiplex PCR; TCRdb stores in-frame clones only, minus some. The table records 95,000 to 150,000 clones, around 89% of them present only once. This specimen consisted of peripheral blood, obtained from a patient treated with radiotherapy plus ipilimumab. The source is a human donor with non-small cell lung cancer that progressed on radiotherapy plus ipilimumab. CDR3s leave out the opening cysteine and the closing phenylalanine or tryptophan. The D gene is left open where the match is weak.

TRBJ2-1	TRBD2	TRBV13	ASTSFSGRVNEQF
TRBJ1-5	.	TRBV7-8	ASSLPPVSNQPQH
TRBJ1-2	.	TRBV19	ASSVSLNYGYT
TRBJ2-7	.	TRBV9	ASSVRMGYEQY
TRBJ2-7	TRBD1	TRBV25-1	ASSRTGGSYEQY
TRBJ2-2	.	TRBV6-1	ASSEGVITGELF
TRBJ1-3	.	TRBV19	ASSPRLNTIY
TRBJ2-7	.	TRBV7-2	ASSSEGGYEQY
TRBJ2-7	.	TRBV6-1	ASSEAVGRLTYEQY
TRBJ2-1	TRBD1	TRBV10-3	AIGETGGWDEQF
TRBJ2-3	.	TRBV4-2	ASSQGGGLDTQY
TRBJ1-1	.	TRBV6-6	ATRLGGSDTEAF
TRBJ1-1	.	TRBV6-1	ASSEAYGGRAEAF
TRBJ2-5	.	TRBV11-2	ASSLLPEETQY
TRBJ2-7	.	TRBV14	ASSQGQFPEDSYEQY
TRBJ1-5	.	TRBV28	ASSPGGRGNQPQH
TRBJ1-5	.	TRBV19	ASSIVWGGNQPQH
TRBJ1-1	TRBD1	TRBV7-9	ASSLGVTGGGLKTEAF
TRBJ2-1	TRBD2	TRBV5-1	ASSEVAGAEYNEQF
TRBJ1-1	.	TRBV6-5	ASSYGAENTEAF
TRBJ2-1	.	TRBV6-5	ASSYQGSYNEQF
TRBJ2-7	.	TRBV6-6	ASSPGTSTSEQY